In its sample, the clone carrying this TCR beta chain was seen many times. Its cognate antigen is unknown. The source of the sample is a study of T cells in Graves' hyperthyroidism and ophthalmopathy. Findings of the study overall: Median prediction lead before ophthalmopathy onset was 6.5 months with the model. Peripheral blood also featured most of the thyroid clonotypes expanded above 0.001.

It was RNA transcripts that yielded the amplified TCR beta CDR3 regions. The HTBI set primed first-round TCR CDR3 RT-PCR. In TCRdb, the multiplex PCR reads were re-called with MiXCR into one record per CDR3 protein. The data contain approximately 360,000 distinct CDR3 sequences, about 15% of them singletons. This blood was taken when hyperthyroidism was first diagnosed, before any ophthalmopathy symptoms existed. Extraction of PBMCs used about 9.2 ml of fresh peripheral blood. This clonotype was sampled from a woman aged 18-29 years with Graves' hyperthyroidism that later progressed to Graves' ophthalmopathy. The sequenced sample was blood.

CDR3 in DNA: TGTGCCACCAGCCGGGACAGAAATCAGCCCCAGCATTTT. This sequence encodes CATSRDRNQPQHF. The gene calls are TRBV15 and TRBJ1-5; 7 nucleotides agree with TRBD1. With V trimmed by 5 bases and J by 4 bases, 2 bases remained unmatched. Germline values: CDR1 LNHNV, CDR2 YYDKDF (reference sequence). This CDR3 is 13 amino acids long. Together with reference TRBV15 and TRBJ1-5, the CDR3 gives the full variable domain: DAMVIQNPRYQVTQFGKPVTLSCSQTLNHNVMYWYQQKSSQAPKLLFHYYDKDFNNEADTPDNFQSRRPNTSFCFLDIRSPGLGDTAMYLCATSRDRNQPQHFGDGTRLSIL.